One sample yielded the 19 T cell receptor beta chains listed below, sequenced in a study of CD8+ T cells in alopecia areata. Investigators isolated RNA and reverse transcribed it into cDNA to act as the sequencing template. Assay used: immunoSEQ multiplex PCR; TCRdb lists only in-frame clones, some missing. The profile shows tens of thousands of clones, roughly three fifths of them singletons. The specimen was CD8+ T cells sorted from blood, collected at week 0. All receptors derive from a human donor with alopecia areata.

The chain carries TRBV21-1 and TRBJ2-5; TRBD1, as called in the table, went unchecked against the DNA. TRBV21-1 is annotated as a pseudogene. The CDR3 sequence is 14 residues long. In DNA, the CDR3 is TGTGCCAGCAGCACGGACACCTCCCAAGAGACCCAGTACTTC. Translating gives CASSTDTSQETQYF.

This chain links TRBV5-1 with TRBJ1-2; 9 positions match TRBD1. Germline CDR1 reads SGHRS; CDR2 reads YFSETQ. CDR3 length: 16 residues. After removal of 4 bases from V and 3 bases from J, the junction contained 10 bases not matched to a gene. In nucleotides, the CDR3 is TGCGCCAGCAGCGGCTCCGGGACAGGGAGGGACTATGGCTACACCTTC. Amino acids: CASSGSGTGRDYGYTF.

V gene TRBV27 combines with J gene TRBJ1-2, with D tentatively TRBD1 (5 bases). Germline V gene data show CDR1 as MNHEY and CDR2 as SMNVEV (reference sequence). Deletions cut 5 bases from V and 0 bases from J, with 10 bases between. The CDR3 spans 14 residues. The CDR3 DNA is TGTGCCAGCAGTGTGGGGCAGTCTAACTATGGCTACACCTTC. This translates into CASSVGQSNYGYTF.

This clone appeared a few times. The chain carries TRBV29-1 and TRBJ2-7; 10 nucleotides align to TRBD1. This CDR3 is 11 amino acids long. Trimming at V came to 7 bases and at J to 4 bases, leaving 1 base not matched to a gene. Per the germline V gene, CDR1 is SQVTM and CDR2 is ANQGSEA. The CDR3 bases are TGCAGCGCGGGACAGGGGTACGAGCAGTACTTC. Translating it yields CSAGQGYEQYF.

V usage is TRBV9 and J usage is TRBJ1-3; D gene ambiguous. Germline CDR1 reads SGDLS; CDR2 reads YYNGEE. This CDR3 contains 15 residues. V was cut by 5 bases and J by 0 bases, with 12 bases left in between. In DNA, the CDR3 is TGTGCCAGCAGTTATACACCCGCCTCTGGAAACACCATATATTTT. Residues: CASSYTPASGNTIYF.

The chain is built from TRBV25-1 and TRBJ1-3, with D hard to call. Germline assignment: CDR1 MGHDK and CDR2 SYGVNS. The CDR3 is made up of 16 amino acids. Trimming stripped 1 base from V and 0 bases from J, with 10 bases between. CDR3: CASSESPDYSGNTIYF. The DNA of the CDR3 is TGTGCCAGCAGTGAATCCCCGGACTACTCTGGAAACACCATATATTTT. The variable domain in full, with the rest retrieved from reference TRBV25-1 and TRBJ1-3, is EADIYQTPRYLVIGTGKKITLECSQTMGHDKMYWYQQDPGMELHLIHYSYGVNSTEKGDLSSESTVSRIRTEHFPLTLESARPSHTSQYLCASSESPDYSGNTIYFGEGSWLTVV.

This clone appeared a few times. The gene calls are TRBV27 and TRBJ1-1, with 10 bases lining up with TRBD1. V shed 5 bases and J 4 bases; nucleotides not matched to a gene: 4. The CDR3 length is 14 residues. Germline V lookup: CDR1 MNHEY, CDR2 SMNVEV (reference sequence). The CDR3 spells CASSGGQGFTEAFF. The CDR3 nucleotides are TGTGCCAGCAGTGGGGGACAGGGGTTCACTGAAGCTTTCTTT.

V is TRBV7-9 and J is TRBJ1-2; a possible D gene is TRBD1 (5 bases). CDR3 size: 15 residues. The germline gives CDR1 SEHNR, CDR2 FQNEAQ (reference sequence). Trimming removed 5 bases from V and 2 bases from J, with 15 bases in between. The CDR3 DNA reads TGTGCCAGCAGCCTTGACGGGGGGACGAACTATGGCTACACCTTC. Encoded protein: CASSLDGGTNYGYTF.

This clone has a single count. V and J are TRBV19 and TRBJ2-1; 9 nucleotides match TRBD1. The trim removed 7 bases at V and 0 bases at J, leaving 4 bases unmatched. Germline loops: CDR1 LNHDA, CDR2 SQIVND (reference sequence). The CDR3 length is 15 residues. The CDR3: CASTPTGGSYNEQFF. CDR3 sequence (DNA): TGTGCCAGTACCCCGACAGGGGGCTCCTACAATGAGCAGTTCTTC.

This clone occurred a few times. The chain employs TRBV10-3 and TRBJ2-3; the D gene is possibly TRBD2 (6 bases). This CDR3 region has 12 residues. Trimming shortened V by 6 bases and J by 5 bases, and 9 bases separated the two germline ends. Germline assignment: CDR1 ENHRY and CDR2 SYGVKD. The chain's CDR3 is CAIRDYEDTQYF. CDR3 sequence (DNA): TGTGCCATCAGGGACTACGAAGATACGCAGTATTTT.

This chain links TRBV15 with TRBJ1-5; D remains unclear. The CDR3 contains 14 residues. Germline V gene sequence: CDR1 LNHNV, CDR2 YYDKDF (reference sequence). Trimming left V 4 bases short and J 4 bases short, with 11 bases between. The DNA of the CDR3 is TGTGCCACCAGCATCACCCTGGGGAATCAGCCCCAGCATTTT. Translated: CATSITLGNQPQHF.

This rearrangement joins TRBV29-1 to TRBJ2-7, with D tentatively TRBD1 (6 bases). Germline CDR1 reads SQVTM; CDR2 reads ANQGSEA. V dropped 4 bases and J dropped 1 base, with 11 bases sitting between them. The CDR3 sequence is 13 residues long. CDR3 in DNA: TGCAGCGTTGCCGGGACACTATCCTACGAGCAGTACTTC. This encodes CSVAGTLSYEQYF.

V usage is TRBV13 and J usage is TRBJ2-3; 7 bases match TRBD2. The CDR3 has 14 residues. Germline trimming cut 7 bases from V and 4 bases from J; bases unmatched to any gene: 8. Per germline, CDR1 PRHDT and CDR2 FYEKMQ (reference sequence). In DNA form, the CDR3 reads TGTGCCAGCACCACTAGCGCCCCTTCAGATACGCAGTATTTT. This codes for CASTTSAPSDTQYF.

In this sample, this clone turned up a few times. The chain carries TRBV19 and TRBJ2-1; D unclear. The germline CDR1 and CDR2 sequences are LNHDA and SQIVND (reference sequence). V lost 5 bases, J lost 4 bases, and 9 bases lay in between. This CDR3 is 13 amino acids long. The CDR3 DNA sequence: TGTGCCAGTAGTGCGGATCTGTACAATGAGCAGTTCTTC. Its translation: CASSADLYNEQFF.

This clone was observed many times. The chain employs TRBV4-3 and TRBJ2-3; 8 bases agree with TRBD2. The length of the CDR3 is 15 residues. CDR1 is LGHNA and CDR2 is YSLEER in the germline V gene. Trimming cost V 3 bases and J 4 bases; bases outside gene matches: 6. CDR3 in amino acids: CASSHQTSVADTQYF. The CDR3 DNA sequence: TGCGCCAGCAGCCACCAGACTAGCGTGGCAGATACGCAGTATTTT.

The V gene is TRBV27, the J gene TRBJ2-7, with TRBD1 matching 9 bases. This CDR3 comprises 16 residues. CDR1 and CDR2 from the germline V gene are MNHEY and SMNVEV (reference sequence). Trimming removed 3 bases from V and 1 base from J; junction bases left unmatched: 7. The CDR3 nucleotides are TGTGCCAGCAGTTTGGGGTGGGGACAGGGATCCTACGAGCAGTACTTC. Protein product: CASSLGWGQGSYEQYF.

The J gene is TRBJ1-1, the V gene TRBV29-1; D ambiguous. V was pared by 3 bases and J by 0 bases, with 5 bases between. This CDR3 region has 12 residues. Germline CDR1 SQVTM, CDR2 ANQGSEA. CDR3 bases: TGCAGCGTTGAGGCAATGAACACTGAAGCTTTCTTT. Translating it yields CSVEAMNTEAFF.

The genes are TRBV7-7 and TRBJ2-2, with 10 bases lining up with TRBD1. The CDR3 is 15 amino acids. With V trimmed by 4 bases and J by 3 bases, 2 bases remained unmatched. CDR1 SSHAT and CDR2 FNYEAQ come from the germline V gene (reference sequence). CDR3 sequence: CASSYGTGDTGELFF. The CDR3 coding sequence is TGTGCCAGCAGCTACGGGACAGGGGACACCGGGGAGCTGTTTTTT.

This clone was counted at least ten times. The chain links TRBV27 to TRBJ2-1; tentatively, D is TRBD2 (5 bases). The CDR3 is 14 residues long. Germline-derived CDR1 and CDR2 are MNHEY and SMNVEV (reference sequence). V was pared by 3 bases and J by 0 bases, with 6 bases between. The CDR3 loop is CASSFGSSYNEQFF. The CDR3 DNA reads TGTGCCAGCAGTTTTGGGAGCTCCTACAATGAGCAGTTCTTC.